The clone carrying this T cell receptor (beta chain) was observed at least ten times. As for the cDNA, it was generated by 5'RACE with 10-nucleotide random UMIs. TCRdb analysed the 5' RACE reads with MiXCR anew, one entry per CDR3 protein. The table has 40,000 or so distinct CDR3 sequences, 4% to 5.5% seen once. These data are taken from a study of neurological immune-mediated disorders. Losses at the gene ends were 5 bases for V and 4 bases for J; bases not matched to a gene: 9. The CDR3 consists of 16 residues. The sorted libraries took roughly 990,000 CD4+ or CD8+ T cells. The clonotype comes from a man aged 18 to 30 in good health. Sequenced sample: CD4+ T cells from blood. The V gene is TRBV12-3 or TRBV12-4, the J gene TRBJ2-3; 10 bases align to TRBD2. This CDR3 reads CASSLRAGGHADTQYF. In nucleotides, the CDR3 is TGTGCCAGCAGTCTAAGAGCGGGGGGGCACGCAGATACGCAGTATTTT.